A single sample is the source of the 10 T cell receptor beta chains below, sequenced in a study of blood T cell repertoires in COVID-19 (dated by TCRdb to 2019 to 2021). Libraries were constructed by the immunoSEQ multiplex PCR assay. TCRdb mirrors the immuneACCESS table, restricted to in-frame sequences. Some clones are absent from its copies; in checked studies, under half trace to an unresolved V gene, and the reason for the others is unknown. Recorded for this sample are under 350,000 clones; under 95% of them occurred a single time. Roughly 2.6% of the sample goes to the ten largest clones. Specimen: PBMCs or T cells enriched from blood (not recorded which). The receptors stem from a man in his fifties or sixties who had recovered from COVID-19.

As DNA, the CDR3 is TGTGCCATCAGTGATAATACGCCAGGGACAAATTCACCCCTCCACTTT. This sequence encodes CAISDNTPGTNSPLHF. This chain uses TRBV10-3 with TRBJ1-6, with D possibly TRBD1 on 6 matching bases. Trimming stripped 3 bases from V and 7 bases from J, with 16 bases between. This CDR3 has 16 amino acids. CDR1 is ENHRY, CDR2 SYGVKD, per germline.

This clone has a handful of counts. The rearrangement links TRBV27 to TRBJ1-1; the D gene is possibly TRBD1 (5 bases). The CDR3 totals 13 residues. Germline values: CDR1 MNHEY, CDR2 SMNVEV (reference sequence). Written as DNA, the CDR3 is TGTGCGATCCCCCAAACGCCGGGGGTAGAAGCTTTCTTT. Its protein is CAIPQTPGVEAFF.

V gene TRBV5-4 combines with J gene TRBJ2-7; weak D call: TRBD1 (5 bases). V lost 1 base and J 7 bases, leaving 15 bases between the germline ends. This CDR3 is 14 amino acids long. Germline assignment: CDR1 SGHNT and CDR2 YYREEE (reference sequence). The CDR3 sequence: CASSLWGGIEEQYF. The CDR3 DNA sequence: TGTGCCAGCAGCTTGTGGGGCGGTATTGAGGAGCAGTACTTC.

The gene calls are TRBV5-1 and TRBJ1-2; 8 nucleotides match TRBD1. This CDR3 has 14 residues. Germline assignment: CDR1 SGHRS and CDR2 YFSETQ. Trimming removed 1 base from V and 7 bases from J; junction bases left unmatched: 6. This CDR3 is CASSLYGTGGGYTF. CDR3 DNA: TGCGCCAGCAGCTTGTATGGTACAGGGGGTGGCTACACCTTC.

The rearrangement joins TRBV19 to TRBJ1-3; D may be TRBD1 (5 bases). V gave up 7 bases and J gave up 2 bases, with 12 bases separating them. CDR1 and CDR2 (germline): LNHDA, SQIVND (reference sequence). The CDR3 sequence is 14 residues long. The CDR3 DNA sequence: TGTGCCAGTATTCGGGGGGTCGCTGGAAACACCATATATTTT. Protein product: CASIRGVAGNTIYF. The full variable domain, rest sourced from reference TRBV19 and TRBJ1-3, is DGGITQSPKYLFRKEGQNVTLSCEQNLNHDAMYWYRQDPGQGLRLIYYSQIVNDFQKGDIAEGYSVSREKKESFPLTVTSAQKNPTAFYLCASIRGVAGNTIYFGEGSWLTVV.

This clone was found a few times. Germline and junction disagree at one end, which may indicate a read error. The CDR3 nucleotides are TGTGCCAGCAGTGAATCGCGGTCGGTTAACTTC. Its translation: CASSESRSVNF. J is TRBJ2-7 and V is TRBV2; D not resolved. The CDR3 spans 11 residues. The germline CDR1 and CDR2 sequences are SNHLY and FYNNEI.

V gene TRBV6-5 combines with J gene TRBJ2-7, with D possibly TRBD1 on 6 matching bases. CDR1 and CDR2 from the germline V gene are MNHEY and SVGAGI. This CDR3 spans 14 amino acids. V shed 4 bases and J shed 7 bases, with 17 bases lying between them. CDR3: CASSFTGPPEEQYF. The DNA for the CDR3 is TGTGCCAGCAGTTTTACAGGGCCCCCTGAGGAGCAGTACTTC.

The chain is built from TRBV4-1 and TRBJ2-2; 7 bases agree with TRBD1. Germline V gives CDR1 MGHRA, CDR2 YSYEKL. The V and J ends lost 4 bases and 6 bases, in that order; junction bases with no gene match: 8. The CDR3 runs to 15 residues. The CDR3 is CASSLGQTSSGELFF. In DNA, the CDR3 is TGCGCCAGCAGCCTGGGACAGACCTCGTCCGGGGAGCTGTTTTTT.

The J gene is TRBJ1-2, the V gene TRBV19; tentative D call: TRBD1 (6 bases). V lost 6 bases to trimming and J lost 0 bases, with 11 bases between them. The length of the CDR3 is 14 residues. Germline CDR1 LNHDA, CDR2 SQIVND (reference sequence). In DNA, the CDR3 is TGTGCCAGTAGCCCCAGGGGAGCTAACTATGGCTACACCTTC. The encoded protein is CASSPRGANYGYTF.

In this sample, this clone turned up once. The rearrangement joins TRBV19 to TRBJ2-7, with D hard to call. The ends were cut back, 4 bases at V and 6 bases at J, with 10 bases in the middle. Germline V gives CDR1 LNHDA, CDR2 SQIVND (reference sequence). The length of the CDR3 is 12 residues. The CDR3 coding sequence is TGTGCCAGTAGTACCCCCCTAGGCGAGCAGTACTTC. Amino acid sequence: CASSTPLGEQYF. Variable domain in full (rest from reference TRBV19 and TRBJ2-7): DGGITQSPKYLFRKEGQNVTLSCEQNLNHDAMYWYRQDPGQGLRLIYYSQIVNDFQKGDIAEGYSVSREKKESFPLTVTSAQKNPTAFYLCASSTPLGEQYFGPGTRLTVT.